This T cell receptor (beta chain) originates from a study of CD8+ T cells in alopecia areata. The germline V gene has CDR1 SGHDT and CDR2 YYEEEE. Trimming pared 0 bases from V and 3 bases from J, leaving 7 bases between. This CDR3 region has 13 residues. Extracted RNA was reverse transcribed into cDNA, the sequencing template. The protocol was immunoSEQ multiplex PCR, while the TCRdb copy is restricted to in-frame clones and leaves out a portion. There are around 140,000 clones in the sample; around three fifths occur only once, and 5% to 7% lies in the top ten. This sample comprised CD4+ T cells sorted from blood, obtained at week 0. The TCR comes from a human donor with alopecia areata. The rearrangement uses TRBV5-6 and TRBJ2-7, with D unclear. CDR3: CASSLANSYEQYF. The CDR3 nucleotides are TGTGCCAGCAGCTTGGCCAACAGCTACGAGCAGTACTTC.